These 32 T cell receptor beta chains share one sample of origin, sequenced in a study of shared clonotypes between healthy human individuals. The repertoire was sequenced with immunoSEQ multiplex PCR; TCRdb's copy has only in-frame clones and lacks some. The sample contains roughly 110,000 clones, under 70% of which appear only once. Sequencing was performed on memory CD8+ T cells sorted from blood. Subset in this sample: CD45RO+ cells pooled with CCR7-negative TemRA cells. These TCRs come from a woman between 25 and 40 years old in good health.

The rearrangement links TRBV27 to TRBJ2-7; D is perhaps TRBD1 or TRBD2 (5 bases each). The V end was cut by 6 bases, the J end by 4 bases, with 10 bases between. Germline V gene sequence: CDR1 MNHEY, CDR2 SMNVEV (reference sequence). The CDR3 contains 12 residues. The DNA of the CDR3 is TGTGCCAGCAGCGGGGACGGTTACGAGCAGTACTTC. This gives the protein CASSGDGYEQYF.

The V and J genes are TRBV11-2 and TRBJ2-2, with D hard to call. There are 14 residues in the CDR3. Germline V lookup: CDR1 SGHAT, CDR2 FQNNGV. Trimming took 2 bases from V and 1 from J, leaving 5 bases between them. Written as DNA, the CDR3 is TGTGCCAGCAGCTTACAAGGGAACACCGGGGAGCTGTTTTTT. This sequence encodes CASSLQGNTGELFF.

The chain links TRBV4-2 to TRBJ2-7; 9 bases agree with TRBD1. The CDR3 loop spans 15 amino acids. Germline CDR1 and CDR2: LGHNA and YNFKEQ. Trimming removed 5 bases from V and 0 bases from J; junction bases left unmatched: 5. In DNA form, the CDR3 reads TGTGCCAGCAGCTCGTGGGGACAGGGCTCCTACGAGCAGTACTTC. This encodes CASSSWGQGSYEQYF.

V and J are TRBV5-6 and TRBJ2-1; TRBD2 might be the D (6 bases). V was shortened by 0 bases and J by 3 bases, with 13 bases between the two germline ends. Looked up from germline, CDR1 is SGHDT and CDR2 is YYEEEE. The CDR3 length is 16 residues. Written as DNA, the CDR3 is TGTGCCAGCAGCTTGGCGGGCGAAGCGGGCTACAATGAGCAGTTCTTC. Its protein is CASSLAGEAGYNEQFF.

The rearrangement links TRBV11-2 to TRBJ1-1; 9 bases match TRBD1. The CDR3 spans 14 residues. J lost 3 bases, V lost 1 base, and 0 bases had no gene match. Germline assignment: CDR1 SGHAT and CDR2 FQNNGV. The CDR3 DNA sequence: TGTGCCAGCAGCTTAGGACAGGGGGACACTGAAGCTTTCTTT. Protein: CASSLGQGDTEAFF.

The rearrangement links TRBV7-2 to TRBJ2-7; D is uncertain. Germline-derived CDR1 and CDR2 are SGHTA and FQGNSA. V lost 2 bases and J 2 bases, leaving 10 bases between the germline ends. The CDR3 has 14 amino acids. CDR3 sequence: CASSLLPGPYEQYF. In DNA form, the CDR3 reads TGTGCCAGCAGCTTACTCCCTGGCCCCTACGAGCAGTACTTC.

The chain links TRBV28 to TRBJ2-7; TRBD2 agrees at 10 bases. Germline V gives CDR1 MDHEN, CDR2 SYDVKM. With 5 bases clipped from V and 4 bases from J, the junction kept 5 bases outside the gene matches. CDR3 length equals 14 residues. Here the CDR3 reads CASSGSGRGYEQYF. As DNA, the CDR3 is TGTGCCAGCAGTGGAAGCGGGAGGGGTTACGAGCAGTACTTC.

J is TRBJ2-7 and V is TRBV7-2, with D perhaps TRBD1 or TRBD2 (5 bases each). Germline loops: CDR1 SGHTA, CDR2 FQGNSA. The CDR3 extends over 16 amino acids. Trimming cost V 4 bases and J 3 bases, with 19 bases left between them. The CDR3 spells CASSSMGLDWRYEQYF. CDR3 in DNA: TGTGCCAGCAGCTCAATGGGGCTGGACTGGCGCTACGAGCAGTACTTC.

The chain's CDR3 is CASSEVSTDTQYF. The CDR3 DNA is TGCGCCAGCAGCGAGGTTAGCACAGATACGCAGTATTTT. The chain employs TRBV5-1 and TRBJ2-3; D gene unclear. The CDR3 is made up of 13 amino acids. The germline V gene encodes CDR1 SGHRS and CDR2 YFSETQ. The V end lost 4 bases, the J end lost 0 bases, and 6 bases lay between the germline ends. Variable domain in full (rest from reference TRBV5-1 and TRBJ2-3): KAGVTQTPRYLIKTRGQQVTLSCSPISGHRSVSWYQQTPGQGLQFLFEYFSETQRNKGNFPGRFSGRQFSNSRSEMNVSTLELGDSALYLCASSEVSTDTQYFGPGTRLTVL.

The gene calls are TRBV7-4 and TRBJ2-3; tentative D call: TRBD2 (8 bases). V dropped 6 bases and J dropped 7 bases, with 29 bases sitting between them. The CDR3 is 18 amino acids. Germline assignment: CDR1 SGHVT and CDR2 SQSDAQ. The CDR3 nucleotides are TGTGCCAGCAGAACCGAGCGGGAGTATCAGGGGGTGGTCAATACGCAGTATTTT. Protein sequence: CASRTEREYQGVVNTQYF.

This chain uses TRBV11-2 with TRBJ1-1; the match to TRBD1 covers 8 bases. The ends lost 1 base at V and 0 bases at J; junction bases unmatched: 7. The CDR3 is made up of 17 amino acids. Germline V lookup: CDR1 SGHAT, CDR2 FQNNGV. The CDR3 here is CASSLVLVQGVNTEAFF. The DNA for the CDR3 is TGTGCCAGCAGCTTAGTTTTAGTACAGGGGGTGAACACTGAAGCTTTCTTT.

This chain connects TRBV28 to TRBJ2-7, with a weak D call TRBD1 (6 bases). V was shortened by 3 bases and J by 4 bases, with 22 bases between the two germline ends. The CDR3 is 17 residues long. CDR1 MDHEN and CDR2 SYDVKM come from the germline V gene. In DNA form, the CDR3 reads TGTGCCAGCAGTTTTAGGGGGTACTACAGGCCACTTTACGAGCAGTACTTC. Residues: CASSFRGYYRPLYEQYF.

The chain is built from TRBV2 and TRBJ2-2; 12 bases are shared with TRBD1. Trimming at V came to 6 bases and at J to 7 bases, leaving 9 bases not matched to a gene. The length of the CDR3 is 16 residues. CDR1 is SNHLY, CDR2 FYNNEI, per germline. As DNA, the CDR3 is TGTGCCAGCAGACCGTGGGACAGGGGGCGCGACGGGGAGCTGTTTTTT. This gives the protein CASRPWDRGRDGELFF.

The chain has TRBV5-4 and TRBJ2-7; 7 bases agree with TRBD2. In germline, CDR1 is SGHNT, CDR2 YYREEE (reference sequence). The CDR3 contains 18 residues. V was pared by 4 bases and J by 5 bases, with 21 bases of the junction left unmatched. The CDR3 nucleotides are TGTGCCAGCAGCCCCTTCCGGGGGGTGGGGGTCATTGGTGACGAGCAGTACTTC. This codes for CASSPFRGVGVIGDEQYF.

The chain joins TRBV7-2 to TRBJ1-4; D perhaps matches TRBD1 (6 bases). V shed 5 bases and J shed 0 bases, with 10 bases lying between them. Germline V gives CDR1 SGHTA, CDR2 FQGNSA. The CDR3 length is 15 residues. The CDR3 region has the DNA TGTGCCAGCAGCCAACACAGGGCAACTAATGAAAAACTGTTTTTT. Its protein product is CASSQHRATNEKLFF.

V is TRBV28 and J is TRBJ2-7; D gene ambiguous. The germline gives CDR1 MDHEN, CDR2 SYDVKM. Trimming removed 5 bases at V and 5 bases at J, with 7 bases between. This CDR3 is built from 11 residues. The CDR3 loop is CASSVSNEQYF. The CDR3 DNA follows: TGTGCCAGCAGTGTATCGAACGAGCAGTACTTC. Filled out from reference TRBV28 and TRBJ2-7, the complete variable domain reads DVKVTQSSRYLVKRTGEKVFLECVQDMDHENMFWYRQDPGLGLRLIYFSYDVKMKEKGDIPEGYSVSREKKERFSLILESASTNQTSMYLCASSVSNEQYFGPGTRLTVT.

This clone showed up just once. The chain has TRBV11-2 and TRBJ2-5; the D call may be TRBD1 or TRBD2 (6 bases each). The germline gives CDR1 SGHAT, CDR2 FQNNGV. V was shortened by 1 base and J by 5 bases, with 17 bases between the two germline ends. This CDR3 has 16 residues. CDR3 sequence (DNA): TGTGCCAGCAGCTTAGGTGTCGGGGGCAGGCGGGAGACCCAGTACTTC. This gives the protein CASSLGVGGRRETQYF.

V usage is TRBV28 and J usage is TRBJ2-3; TRBD1 agrees at 9 bases. This CDR3 has 17 amino acids. V shed 2 bases and J 3 bases; nucleotides not matched to a gene: 9. Looked up from germline, CDR1 is MDHEN and CDR2 is SYDVKM. Here the CDR3 reads CASSLAPYRGRTDTQYF. CDR3 sequence (DNA): TGTGCCAGCAGTTTAGCACCTTACAGGGGGCGGACAGATACGCAGTATTTT.

This clone was found once. The chain joins TRBV6-1 to TRBJ2-7, with unresolved D. Trimming took 3 bases from V and 2 from J, leaving 5 bases between them. Germline-derived CDR1 and CDR2 are MNHNS and SASEGT. This CDR3 has 12 residues. Here the CDR3 reads CASSEDAYEQYF. Written as DNA, the CDR3 is TGTGCCAGCAGTGAGGATGCCTACGAGCAGTACTTC.

The gene calls are TRBV21-1 and TRBJ1-5; TRBD1 is the table's D call and was not checked against the DNA. TRBV21-1 is annotated as a pseudogene. CDR3 size: 13 residues. The CDR3 bases are TGTGCCAGCAGAGACAGGGGGGATCAGCCCCAGCATTTT. It encodes CASRDRGDQPQHF.

The chain recombines TRBV7-9 with TRBJ2-2, with D tentatively TRBD1 (6 bases). There are 18 residues in the CDR3. Germline V lookup: CDR1 SEHNR, CDR2 FQNEAQ (reference sequence). The germline V and J ends were trimmed by 3 bases and 2 bases, with 19 bases remaining between them. CDR3 amino acids: CASSLEQGKPSNTGELFF. The CDR3 DNA reads as TGTGCCAGCAGCTTGGAACAGGGCAAGCCCTCAAACACCGGGGAGCTGTTTTTT.

The chain uses TRBV27 and TRBJ2-4; no reliable D call. Germline assignment: CDR1 MNHEY and CDR2 SMNVEV (reference sequence). This CDR3 is built from 14 residues. Trimming left V 4 bases short and J 9 bases short, with 16 bases between. The DNA of the CDR3 is TGTGCCAGCAGTTCACCTCCCGTTTCGGCCATTCAGTACTTC. It is translated as CASSSPPVSAIQYF.

The chain couples TRBV19 to TRBJ2-2; D remains ambiguous. V lost 5 bases to trimming and J lost 2 bases, with 6 bases between them. The CDR3 has 13 amino acids. Germline CDR1 reads LNHDA; CDR2 reads SQIVND (reference sequence). The CDR3 is CASSVLNTGELFF. Written as DNA, the CDR3 is TGTGCCAGTAGTGTCCTTAACACCGGGGAGCTGTTTTTT.

The chain has TRBV6-1 and TRBJ2-7, with TRBD1 matching over 9 bases. CDR3 size: 15 residues. V lost 4 bases, J lost 3 bases, and 7 bases stayed unmatched. CDR1 MNHNS and CDR2 SASEGT come from the germline V gene. CDR3 protein: CASSVGTGPLYEQYF. The CDR3 DNA follows: TGTGCCAGCAGTGTGGGGACAGGGCCGCTCTACGAGCAGTACTTC.

The V gene is TRBV5-5, the J gene TRBJ2-1, with TRBD2 as a possible D gene (6 bases). Germline assignment: CDR1 SGHKS and CDR2 YYEKEE (reference sequence). The CDR3 extends over 12 amino acids. Between the trimmed V and J ends, which lost 3 bases and 8 bases, there was a span of 9 bases. In DNA, the CDR3 is TGTGCCAGCAGCTGGCCGGGAGATGAGCAGTTCTTC. Encoded protein: CASSWPGDEQFF.

The rearrangement joins TRBV29-1 to TRBJ2-7; D is perhaps TRBD2 (5 bases). The germline CDR1 and CDR2 sequences are SQVTM and ANQGSEA. Trimming removed 4 bases from V and 3 bases from J, with 13 bases in between. This CDR3 has 13 residues. The CDR3 nucleotides read TGCAGCGTTGCCCGGGCGGGTGGCTACGAGCAGTACTTC. It specifies CSVARAGGYEQYF.

The chain is built from TRBV11-2 and TRBJ1-5; D is possibly TRBD1 (5 bases). V lost 4 bases to trimming and J lost 2 bases, with 15 bases between them. The CDR3 sequence is 16 residues long. Germline V lookup: CDR1 SGHAT, CDR2 FQNNGV. The CDR3 is CASSSIPGRGNQPQHF. DNA of the CDR3: TGTGCCAGCAGCTCCATCCCTGGCAGGGGCAATCAGCCCCAGCATTTT.

The V gene is TRBV5-1, the J gene TRBJ2-5; no definite D call. Germline V gives CDR1 SGHRS, CDR2 YFSETQ. Between the trimmed V and J ends, which lost 3 bases and 1 base, there was a span of 10 bases. The CDR3 totals 14 residues. CDR3 bases: TGCGCCAGCAGCTACAAAGGGCTCCAAGAGACCCAGTACTTC. Amino acid sequence: CASSYKGLQETQYF.

The genes are TRBV5-1 and TRBJ2-1, with 11 bases lining up with TRBD2. The CDR3 has 15 residues. From germline, CDR1 is SGHRS and CDR2 YFSETQ. J gave up 5 bases and V 3 bases, and 4 bases lay outside the gene matches. Here the CDR3 reads CASSYTSGSHNEQFF. The CDR3 DNA sequence: TGCGCCAGCAGCTACACTAGCGGGAGCCACAATGAGCAGTTCTTC.

There are a few counts of this clone. The chain carries TRBV27 and TRBJ2-1; 11 bases map to TRBD2. This CDR3 is 15 amino acids long. Losses at the gene ends were 6 bases for V and 1 base for J; bases not matched to a gene: 2. CDR1 and CDR2 (germline): MNHEY, SMNVEV (reference sequence). CDR3 region: CASRRLAGSYNEQFF. DNA of the CDR3: TGTGCCAGCAGGCGACTAGCGGGATCCTACAATGAGCAGTTCTTC.

The chain links TRBV28 to TRBJ2-1, with TRBD2 matching 10 bases. The J segment lost 5 bases and the V segment lost 0 bases, leaving 7 bases of the junction unmatched. CDR3 length: 17 amino acids. The germline V gene encodes CDR1 MDHEN and CDR2 SYDVKM. CDR3 in amino acids: CASSLWAPTSGNNEQFF. Here the CDR3 DNA reads TGTGCCAGCAGTTTATGGGCCCCCACTAGCGGGAACAATGAGCAGTTCTTC. Variable domain in full (rest from reference TRBV28 and TRBJ2-1): DVKVTQSSRYLVKRTGEKVFLECVQDMDHENMFWYRQDPGLGLRLIYFSYDVKMKEKGDIPEGYSVSREKKERFSLILESASTNQTSMYLCASSLWAPTSGNNEQFFGPGTRLTVL.

This clone was counted a single time. The chain carries TRBV6-5 and TRBJ2-7; 7 bases align to TRBD2. CDR3 length equals 15 residues. Trimming cost V 2 bases and J 3 bases; bases outside gene matches: 7. The germline V gene has CDR1 MNHEY and CDR2 SVGAGI. Written as DNA, the CDR3 is TGTGCCAGCAGTTACAGCGCTAGCGGAAGCTACGAGCAGTACTTC. Amino acids: CASSYSASGSYEQYF.